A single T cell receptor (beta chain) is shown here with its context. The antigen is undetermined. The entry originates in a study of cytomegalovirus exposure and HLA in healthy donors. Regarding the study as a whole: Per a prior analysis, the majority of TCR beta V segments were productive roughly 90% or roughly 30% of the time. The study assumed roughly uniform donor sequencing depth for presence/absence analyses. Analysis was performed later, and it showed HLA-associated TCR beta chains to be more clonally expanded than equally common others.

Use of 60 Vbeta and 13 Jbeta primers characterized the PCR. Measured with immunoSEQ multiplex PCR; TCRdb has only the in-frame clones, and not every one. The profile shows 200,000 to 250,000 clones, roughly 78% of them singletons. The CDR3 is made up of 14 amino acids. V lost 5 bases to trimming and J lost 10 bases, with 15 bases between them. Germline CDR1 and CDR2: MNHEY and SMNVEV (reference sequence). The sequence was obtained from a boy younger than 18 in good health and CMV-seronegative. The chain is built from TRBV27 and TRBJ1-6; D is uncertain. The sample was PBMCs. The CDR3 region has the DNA TGTGCCAGCAGTCACCCCTACAGTAACTCACCCCTCCACTTT. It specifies CASSHPYSNSPLHF.